This T cell receptor (beta chain) was sequenced for a study of blood T cell repertoires in COVID-19. In the study overall: Researchers got acute and convalescent COVID-19 samples from the United States, Italy and Spain. PBMCs, B-cell-depleted T cells, or T cells provided the cDNA or gDNA that made up the material.

The trim removed 10 bases at V and 1 base at J, leaving 14 bases unmatched. The CDR3 is 17 residues long. The germline CDR1 and CDR2 sequences are LGHNT and FRNRAP. During active infection, Seattle patients enrolled and were then monitored through disease. Authors' analysis steps: By means of reference gene primer amplification, nucleated cell counts were estimated. Assay used: immunoSEQ multiplex PCR; TCRdb lists only in-frame clones, some missing. The V and J calls and clone size come from that table; D and trimming were worked out from the DNA. The table lists approximately 210,000 clones, about 95% of them singletons.

The sample was peripheral blood. The V and J genes are TRBV12-5 and TRBJ1-3, with 9 positions matching TRBD1. The TCR was taken from a man under 40 with COVID-19, enrolled during active disease. Here the CDR3 DNA reads TGTGCTACTCCTCCGGGACAGGGTTTAAAATCTGGAAACACCATATATTTT. Translating gives CATPPGQGLKSGNTIYF.